These 32 T cell receptor beta chains were sequenced from one sample in a study of control samples from healthy donors and cancer patients. Only in-frame clones appear in the TCRdb table, and some are missing; sequencing was by immunoSEQ multiplex PCR. The table records more than 75,000 clones, roughly 84% of them present only once. The sequenced sample consisted of PBMCs. The receptors here all came from a man between 65 and 79 years old with lung cancer.

V and J are TRBV2 and TRBJ2-7; the D is unclear. The V and J ends lost 2 bases and 3 bases respectively, with 8 bases between them. This CDR3 region has 13 residues. In germline, CDR1 is SNHLY, CDR2 FYNNEI. In DNA form, the CDR3 reads TGTGCCAGCAGTGAAAGCGTTTTCTACGAGCAGTACTTC. Its protein product is CASSESVFYEQYF. Filled out from reference TRBV2 and TRBJ2-7, the complete variable domain reads EPEVTQTPSHQVTQMGQEVILRCVPISNHLYFYWYRQILGQKVEFLVSFYNNEISEKSEIFDDQFSVERPDGSNFTLKIRSTKLEDSAMYFCASSESVFYEQYFGPGTRLTVT.

This clone turned up a few times. The CDR3 DNA is TGTGCCAGCAGTTCACCCGGCGGGACAGGGGTTCAGCCCCAGCATTTT. Protein: CASSSPGGTGVQPQHF. J is TRBJ1-5 and V is TRBV28; 10 nucleotides line up with TRBD1. Germline V CDR1 and CDR2: MDHEN, SYDVKM. There are 16 residues in the CDR3. After removal of 4 bases from V and 6 bases from J, the junction contained 9 bases not matched to a gene.

This clone was counted a few times. The rearrangement links TRBV27 to TRBJ1-1; tentatively, D is TRBD1 (5 bases). The V end was cut by 5 bases, the J end by 0 bases, with 13 bases between. Germline-derived CDR1 and CDR2 are MNHEY and SMNVEV (reference sequence). The CDR3 totals 15 residues. The DNA for the CDR3 is TGTGCCAGCAGTCTCACCCCAGGGATGAACACTGAAGCTTTCTTT. It specifies CASSLTPGMNTEAFF.

The V gene is TRBV14, the J gene TRBJ1-2, with no clear D. Per germline, CDR1 SGHDN and CDR2 FVKESK. The CDR3 totals 14 residues. The ends were cut back, 6 bases at V and 0 bases at J, with 11 bases in the middle. CDR3 residues: CASSPTRANYGYTF. Written as DNA, the CDR3 is TGTGCCAGCAGTCCTACTCGAGCTAACTATGGCTACACCTTC. Supplemented by reference TRBV14 and TRBJ1-2, the full variable domain reads EAGVTQFPSHSVIEKGQTVTLRCDPISGHDNLYWYRRVMGKEIKFLLHFVKESKQDESGMPNNRFLAERTGGTYSTLKVQPAELEDSGVYFCASSPTRANYGYTFGSGTRLTVV.

The chain uses TRBV19 and TRBJ2-1, with 7 bases fitting TRBD1. Looked up from germline, CDR1 is LNHDA and CDR2 is SQIVND (reference sequence). The CDR3 extends over 17 amino acids. V dropped 3 bases and J dropped 1; count of bases not matched to a gene: 9. This CDR3 reads CASSMKTGRGSYNEQFF. The CDR3 bases are TGTGCCAGTAGTATGAAAACGGGCAGGGGGTCCTACAATGAGCAGTTCTTC.

The rearrangement links TRBV13 to TRBJ2-6, with D unclear. Germline V lookup: CDR1 PRHDT, CDR2 FYEKMQ (reference sequence). V was clipped by 6 bases and J by 0 bases, with 3 bases between them. The CDR3 extends over 13 amino acids. The chain's CDR3 is CASRHSGANVLTF. DNA for the CDR3: TGTGCCAGCAGGCACTCTGGGGCCAACGTCCTGACTTTC. The complete variable domain, with remaining parts taken from reference TRBV13 and TRBJ2-6, reads AAGVIQSPRHLIKEKRETATLKCYPIPRHDTVYWYQQGPGQDPQFLISFYEKMQSDKGSIPDRFSAQQFSDYHSELNMSSLELGDSALYFCASRHSGANVLTFGAGSRLTVL.

This clone has just a few counts. The chain recombines TRBV27 with TRBJ1-2; a possible D gene is TRBD1 (6 bases). Germline values: CDR1 MNHEY, CDR2 SMNVEV (reference sequence). The length of the CDR3 is 14 residues. Trimming took off 4 bases at V and 1 base at J, with 10 bases between the two ends. CDR3: CASSSGGGNYGYTF. For the CDR3, the DNA is TGTGCCAGCAGTTCCGGAGGGGGTAACTATGGCTACACCTTC.

CDR3 residues: CAWSVQGTQPQHF. The CDR3 region has the DNA TGTGCCTGGAGTGTACAGGGGACCCAGCCCCAGCATTTT. The V and J genes are TRBV30 and TRBJ1-5; 7 nucleotides agree with TRBD1. After removal of 0 bases from V and 7 bases from J, the junction contained 3 bases not matched to a gene. Germline V CDR1 and CDR2: GTSNPN, SVGIG (reference sequence). This CDR3 has 13 amino acids. The full variable domain, in which reference TRBV30 and TRBJ1-5 provide the parts outside the CDR3, is SQTIHQWPATLVQPVGSPLSLECTVEGTSNPNLYWYRQAAGRGLQLLFYSVGIGQISSEVPQNLSASRPQDRQFILSSKKLLLSDSGFYLCAWSVQGTQPQHFGDGTRLSIL.

The chain joins TRBV19 to TRBJ2-7, with 7 bases aligning to TRBD2. CDR1 LNHDA and CDR2 SQIVND come from the germline V gene (reference sequence). V dropped 1 base and J dropped 4; count of bases not matched to a gene: 4. The CDR3 loop spans 14 amino acids. DNA of the CDR3: TGTGCCAGTAGTATAGCGGGGGGATTATACGAGCAGTACTTC. Its translation: CASSIAGGLYEQYF.

V and J are TRBV9 and TRBJ2-7; 8 positions match TRBD1. Germline CDR1 SGDLS, CDR2 YYNGEE. Trimming took 4 bases from V and 4 from J; bases not matched to a gene: 7. CDR3 size: 14 residues. DNA for the CDR3: TGTGCCAGCAGCCTTCAGGGGGCGAATTACGAGCAGTACTTC. It specifies CASSLQGANYEQYF.

This clone was detected only a few times. Other DNA sequences of this sample code for an identical CDR3. The rearrangement uses TRBV5-8 and TRBJ2-7, with 7 positions matching TRBD1. V dropped 0 bases and J dropped 2; count of bases not matched to a gene: 5. Germline V gene data show CDR1 as SGHTS and CDR2 as YDEGEE. The CDR3 has 15 amino acids. CDR3: CASSLEAGGPYEQYF. CDR3 bases: TGTGCCAGCAGCTTGGAGGCAGGGGGTCCCTACGAGCAGTACTTC.

This clone was observed a few times. The rearrangement links TRBV5-4 to TRBJ1-2; 9 bases are shared with TRBD1. J gave up 4 bases and V 1 base, and 5 bases lay outside the gene matches. CDR1 SGHNT and CDR2 YYREEE come from the germline V gene (reference sequence). The CDR3 loop spans 15 amino acids. The CDR3 DNA is TGTGCCAGCAGCTTGACAGGGGGCCCTCTCTATGGCTACACCTTC. It is translated as CASSLTGGPLYGYTF.

The rearrangement joins TRBV2 to TRBJ1-3; D remains ambiguous. This CDR3 has 13 amino acids. Germline V lookup: CDR1 SNHLY, CDR2 FYNNEI. Trimming took 6 bases from V and 0 from J, leaving 6 bases between them. For the CDR3, the DNA is TGTGCCAGCAGACTGGACTCTGGAAACACCATATATTTT. This encodes CASRLDSGNTIYF.

The sample holds one count of this clone. J is TRBJ1-6 and V is TRBV18, with D possibly matching TRBD1 (5 bases). Trimming removed 4 bases at V and 1 base at J, with 5 bases between. Germline values: CDR1 KGHSH, CDR2 LQKENI. The CDR3 runs 14 residues. CDR3 protein: CASSRGSYNSPLHF. Written as DNA, the CDR3 is TGTGCCAGCTCACGGGGGTCCTATAATTCACCCCTCCACTTT.

This clone occurred once. The V gene is TRBV5-4, the J gene TRBJ2-5; 10 bases align to TRBD1. This CDR3 region has 15 residues. Trimming took 2 bases from V and 5 from J; bases not matched to a gene: 6. In germline, CDR1 is SGHNT, CDR2 YYREEE (reference sequence). Here the CDR3 reads CASSFGQGVRETQYF. The CDR3 DNA sequence: TGTGCCAGCAGCTTTGGACAGGGGGTACGGGAGACCCAGTACTTC.

The V call is TRBV2, the J call TRBJ2-5, with 8 bases identical to TRBD2. The V segment lost 6 bases and the J segment 4 bases; nucleotides outside the gene matches: 7. This CDR3 is built from 14 residues. Germline V gives CDR1 SNHLY, CDR2 FYNNEI. CDR3 region: CASSDGTRRETQYF. CDR3 coding DNA: TGTGCCAGCAGCGACGGGACTAGGAGAGAGACCCAGTACTTC.

The genes are TRBV6-1 and TRBJ2-5; no definite D call. Germline V lookup: CDR1 MNHNS, CDR2 SASEGT. V lost 3 bases and J lost 4, with 12 bases in between. This CDR3 has 14 amino acids. The CDR3 spells CASSDLAGRETQYF. The CDR3 bases are TGTGCCAGCAGTGATTTGGCAGGACGAGAGACCCAGTACTTC.

This clone was recorded only once. The V call is TRBV7-9, the J call TRBJ2-1, with 7 bases aligning to TRBD2. The V and J ends lost 3 bases and 6 bases, in that order; junction bases with no gene match: 14. The CDR3 runs 17 residues. CDR1 SEHNR and CDR2 FQNEAQ come from the germline V gene (reference sequence). Here the CDR3 reads CASSFGGWAGMSNEQFF. CDR3 DNA sequence: TGTGCCAGCAGCTTCGGGGGGTGGGCAGGGATGAGCAATGAGCAGTTCTTC.

The genes are TRBV15 and TRBJ2-3; 11 bases fit TRBD1. There are 18 residues in the CDR3. In germline, CDR1 is LNHNV, CDR2 YYDKDF (reference sequence). Trimming cost V 0 bases and J 2 bases; bases outside gene matches: 7. DNA for the CDR3: TGTGCCACCAGCAGAGATAGCCGGACAGGGGGCAACACAGATACGCAGTATTTT. This encodes CATSRDSRTGGNTDTQYF.

This chain links TRBV4-3 with TRBJ2-1; TRBD2 might be the D (6 bases). Germline V gene sequence: CDR1 LGHNA, CDR2 YSLEER. The CDR3 loop spans 17 amino acids. V lost 0 bases to trimming and J lost 2 bases, with 14 bases between them. The CDR3 DNA is TGCGCCAGCAGCCAAGAGTGGAGGGTTTACCCCTACAATGAGCAGTTCTTC. This codes for CASSQEWRVYPYNEQFF.

The chain couples TRBV2 to TRBJ1-1; 8 nucleotides align to TRBD1. Germline CDR1 reads SNHLY; CDR2 reads FYNNEI. The V segment lost 8 bases and the J segment 5 bases; nucleotides outside the gene matches: 4. The CDR3 is 12 amino acids. The CDR3 region has the DNA TGTGCCAGCTGTACAGGGGGGACTGAAGCTTTCTTT. It translates to CASCTGGTEAFF.

The chain uses TRBV7-3 and TRBJ1-1; 7 nucleotides match TRBD1. With 6 bases clipped from V and 1 base from J, the junction kept 8 bases outside the gene matches. Germline V gene lookup returns CDR1 SGHTA and CDR2 FQGTGA. The CDR3 runs to 15 residues. The CDR3 sequence: CASRSSGTANTEAFF. The CDR3 DNA reads TGTGCCAGCAGATCCTCCGGGACAGCGAACACTGAAGCTTTCTTT.

This clone appeared once. The J gene is TRBJ2-1, the V gene TRBV5-5; D perhaps matches TRBD1 (6 bases). The germline V gene encodes CDR1 SGHKS and CDR2 YYEKEE (reference sequence). V was trimmed by 2 bases and J by 10 bases, leaving 16 bases between them. This CDR3 is built from 14 residues. The DNA for the CDR3 is TGTGCCAGCAGCTTACTTAGGGACGGGACAGAGCAGTTCTTC. Its protein is CASSLLRDGTEQFF.

The chain has TRBV18 and TRBJ2-2; no reliable D call. The V gene lost 1 base and the J gene lost 5 bases, with 8 bases spanning the gap. Per the germline V gene, CDR1 is KGHSH and CDR2 is LQKENI. CDR3 length: 14 residues. CDR3 nucleotide sequence: TGTGCCAGCTCACCACTGGTTGGTACCGGGGAGCTGTTTTTT. Amino acid sequence: CASSPLVGTGELFF.

The gene calls are TRBV6-5 and TRBJ1-1; 8 nucleotides match TRBD1. Germline V lookup: CDR1 MNHEY, CDR2 SVGAGI. V lost 6 bases to trimming and J lost 4 bases; unmatched junction nucleotides: 10. The length of the CDR3 is 15 residues. The CDR3 reads CASSSLDRVGTEAFF. The DNA of the CDR3 is TGTGCCAGCAGCTCCCTGGACAGGGTGGGCACTGAAGCTTTCTTT.

The chain couples TRBV6-1 to TRBJ1-4; weak D call: TRBD1 (5 bases). Between the trimmed V and J ends, which lost 1 base and 14 bases, there was a span of 11 bases. Germline CDR1 is MNHNS and CDR2 is SASEGT. This CDR3 contains 12 residues. CDR3 in DNA: TGTGCCAGCAGTGAAGGGGACGGGAATCTGTTTTTT. Translating gives CASSEGDGNLFF.

The chain carries TRBV24-1 and TRBJ1-2; D gene ambiguous. Between the trimmed V and J ends, which lost 4 bases and 8 bases, there was a span of 16 bases. The CDR3 has 14 residues. Germline-derived CDR1 and CDR2 are KGHDR and SFDVKD. Here the CDR3 reads CATSDLYSNTGYTF. The DNA for the CDR3 is TGTGCCACCAGTGACCTTTACTCCAATACGGGCTACACCTTC.

The rearrangement uses TRBV7-2 and TRBJ2-3; a weak D match, TRBD1 (5 bases). This CDR3 comprises 13 residues. Trimming cost V 5 bases and J 8 bases, with 14 bases left between them. Germline values: CDR1 SGHTA, CDR2 FQGNSA. As DNA, the CDR3 is TGTGCCAGCAGCCCCACAGGACGGGCTACGCAGTATTTT. It translates to CASSPTGRATQYF.

The genes are TRBV7-9 and TRBJ1-3; no firm D call. V dropped 5 bases and J dropped 4 bases, with 12 bases sitting between them. The CDR3 consists of 14 residues. The germline gives CDR1 SEHNR, CDR2 FQNEAQ (reference sequence). CDR3 residues: CASSARSGGNTIYF. CDR3 DNA sequence: TGTGCCAGCAGCGCCAGGTCGGGGGGAAACACCATATATTTT.

With regard to this clone: At one boundary the junction diverges from the germline segment, which might be a read error. This chain links TRBV7-7 with TRBJ2-5; a weak D match, TRBD2 (5 bases). This CDR3 spans 16 amino acids. Germline CDR1 is SSHAT and CDR2 is FNYEAQ (reference sequence). The CDR3 DNA is TGTGCTAGCAGCTTCGGGGTTGGGAAGGCCGGAGAGACCCAGTACTTC. Amino acids: CASSFGVGKAGETQYF.

This clone was counted a single time. The V gene is TRBV5-1, the J gene TRBJ2-1; no clear D gene. Germline V CDR1 and CDR2: SGHRS, YFSETQ. This CDR3 region has 13 residues. Trimming stripped 5 bases from V and 0 bases from J, with 6 bases between. CDR3 protein: CASRLSSYNEQFF. CDR3 DNA sequence: TGCGCCAGCAGACTGAGCTCCTACAATGAGCAGTTCTTC.

The chain is built from TRBV30 and TRBJ1-5; D unclear. Per the germline V gene, CDR1 is GTSNPN and CDR2 is SVGIG (reference sequence). The CDR3 sequence is 13 residues long. Trimming shortened V by 2 bases and J by 2 bases, and 7 bases separated the two germline ends. Written as DNA, the CDR3 is TGTGCCTGGAGTCCCCGGCGCAATCAGCCCCAGCATTTT. Amino acids: CAWSPRRNQPQHF.